This TCR beta chain was sequenced for a study of CD8+CD57+ T cells in acquired aplastic anemia. Across the whole study: CD4+ and CD8+ cells, once sorted, gave DNA averaging roughly 3 ug. Study-level results: Patients showed no significant difference from controls in CD8+ Simpson's diversity.

This clonotype was seen a few times. What it binds is unknown. TCR beta VDJ and CDR3 were profiled, and genomic DNA was the template. TCRdb reprocessed the reads with MiXCR, giving one entry per CDR3 protein. The table has some 170,000 distinct CDR3 sequences, around 48% seen once. The V end lost 2 bases, the J end lost 5 bases, and 9 bases lay between the germline ends. CDR3 size: 13 residues. Germline CDR1 and CDR2: SGHVS and FNYEAQ. Sequencing was done on patients that had shown CD8+CD57+ cell expansion by flow cytometry. Severe acquired aplastic anemia was the diagnosis recorded for all patients. This receptor was taken from a human donor with aplastic anemia. The material sequenced was sorted CD4+, CD8+, or CD8+CD57+ T cells (not recorded which) from PBMCs. The chain is built from TRBV7-6 and TRBJ2-5; D is unclear. For the CDR3, the DNA is TGTGCCAGCAGCTTATCACTCGGGGAGACCCAGTACTTC. Translation gives CASSLSLGETQYF.